A single sample is the source of the 10 T cell receptor beta chains below, sequenced in a study of T cell repertoires in cytomegalovirus infection. TCRdb re-called the reads through MiXCR, storing one row per CDR3 protein. The sample consists of a few hundred thousand distinct CDR3 sequences, 8% to 10% of them appearing once. Material for sequencing was PBMCs. These receptors came from a human donor in good health (CMV status not recorded). Some clones in this sample may be carry-over from other donors' samples.

V and J are TRBV7-2 and TRBJ1-1; 7 nucleotides match TRBD1. The trim removed 4 bases at V and 1 base at J, leaving 9 bases unmatched. The germline gives CDR1 SGHTA, CDR2 FQGNSA. The CDR3 has 16 amino acids. The DNA for the CDR3 is TGTGCCAGCAGCTCGTACAGGGGCCTCCGGAACACTGAAGCTTTCTTT. It specifies CASSSYRGLRNTEAFF.

This clonotype was found a few times. This rearrangement joins TRBV12-3 or TRBV12-4 to TRBJ1-3; maybe TRBD1 (5 bases). V lost 3 bases and J 3 bases, leaving 12 bases between the germline ends. This CDR3 is built from 15 residues. The CDR3 DNA follows: TGTGCCAGCAGTTTGGGCCAGGGCCGTGGAAACACCATATATTTT. Translation: CASSLGQGRGNTIYF.

This clonotype turned up a few times. The chain combines TRBV4-1 with TRBJ2-5; no clear D. V lost 0 bases, J lost 2 bases, and 10 bases lay in between. Germline-derived CDR1 and CDR2 are MGHRA and YSYEKL. CDR3 length equals 15 residues. The CDR3 spells CASSQDMTPQETQYF. The CDR3 region has the DNA TGCGCCAGCAGCCAAGATATGACTCCTCAAGAGACCCAGTACTTC.

The V call is TRBV28, the J call TRBJ2-1; 9 nucleotides match TRBD2. CDR1 is MDHEN and CDR2 is SYDVKM in the germline V gene. The CDR3 is made up of 14 amino acids. Unmatched junction bases numbered 6, after V lost 4 bases and J lost 8 bases. For the CDR3, the DNA is TGTGCCAGCAGTTGGGTAGCGGGAGACCATGAGCAGTTCTTC. Translating it yields CASSWVAGDHEQFF.

This chain links TRBV9 with TRBJ1-5, with a tentative D call TRBD1 (5 bases). V shed 0 bases and J shed 3 bases, with 7 bases lying between them. The germline V gene encodes CDR1 SGDLS and CDR2 YYNGEE. The CDR3 covers 14 residues. The chain's CDR3 is CASSVAGNNQPQHF. The DNA of the CDR3 is TGTGCCAGCAGCGTAGCAGGGAACAATCAGCCCCAGCATTTT.

With respect to this clonotype: An end of the junction does not agree with germline; a read error may underlie this. The V gene is TRBV6-1, the J gene TRBJ2-1, with a tentative D call TRBD2 (6 bases). Germline loops: CDR1 MNHNS, CDR2 SASEGT. This CDR3 has 15 amino acids. The CDR3 sequence is CASSEVDSGYNEQSF. DNA of the CDR3: TGTGCCAGCAGTGAAGTGGATAGCGGCTACAATGAGCAGTCCTTC.

In its sample, this clonotype was seen many times. The V call is TRBV11-2, the J call TRBJ2-1; TRBD1 matches at 7 bases. The CDR3 is 15 residues long. The trim removed 5 bases at V and 5 bases at J, leaving 9 bases unmatched. Germline assignment: CDR1 SGHAT and CDR2 FQNNGV. The CDR3 coding sequence is TGTGCCAGCAGCCGCTTCGCGACAGGGCACAATGAGCAGTTCTTC. Encoded protein: CASSRFATGHNEQFF.

This clonotype has only a few counts. V usage is TRBV12-3 or TRBV12-4 and J usage is TRBJ1-1; D is uncertain. V shed 5 bases and J shed 0 bases, with 10 bases lying between them. This CDR3 comprises 14 residues. This chain's CDR3 is CASSQGKLNTEAFF. In DNA, the CDR3 is TGTGCCAGCAGTCAAGGGAAGCTGAACACTGAAGCTTTCTTT.

This clonotype has a handful of counts. V is TRBV29-1 and J is TRBJ1-1; the D gene is possibly TRBD1 (6 bases). Germline V gene data show CDR1 as SQVTM and CDR2 as ANQGSEA. The CDR3 sequence is 13 residues long. Trimming took 7 bases from V and 3 from J, leaving 15 bases between them. As DNA, the CDR3 is TGCAGCGCCAAGACAGGCGGGGACACTGAAGCTTTCTTT. Protein product: CSAKTGGDTEAFF.

This clonotype was seen at least ten times. The chain links TRBV7-9 to TRBJ2-5; D possibly corresponds to TRBD2 (6 bases). Trimming cost V 5 bases and J 4 bases, with 14 bases left between them. Germline lookup yields CDR1 SEHNR and CDR2 FQNEAQ (reference sequence). The CDR3 covers 14 residues. The DNA for the CDR3 is TGTGCCAGCAGCCGCCGCGAGGGAGGAGAGACCCAGTACTTC. This translates into CASSRREGGETQYF.